This is a list of T cell receptor beta chains from one sample in a study of T cell responses to AZD1222 COVID-19 vaccine. Generated by immunoSEQ multiplex PCR, the TCRdb table keeps only in-frame clones and is missing some. The sample records some 130,000 clones, 85% to 90% being singletons. The specimen comprised peripheral blood, sampled on day 0 of AZD1222 vaccination. These receptors came from an adult in good health. Both conserved end residues are part of each CDR3. Each record gives: CDR3 length, D gene, J gene, V gene, clone size, CDR3 DNA, CDR3 protein. D genes are given only for firm matches. Size tells how often a clone was seen (once, few, many) or the class of an expanded clone, and some rows leave it out.

>13|-|TRBJ1-1|TRBV7-2|-
TGTGCCAGCAGCTTAGCCCGAGAGGGCGAGGCTTTCTTT
CASSLAREGEAFF
>12|-|TRBJ2-1|TRBV10-3|-
TGTGCCATCAGTGAGAGCTATAATGAGCAGTTCTTC
CAISESYNEQFF
>14|-|TRBJ1-6|TRBV18|-
TGTGCCAGCTCGGCAACAGGGAATGATTCACCCCTCCACTTT
CASSATGNDSPLHF
>16|-|TRBJ1-5|TRBV21-1|-
TGTGCCAGCAGCACGGAGGGGGGGACAGGTGATCAGCCCCAGCATTTT
CASSTEGGTGDQPQHF
>13|-|TRBJ2-1|TRBV29-1|-
TGCAGCGTTGAAGACCGACAGCTTAATGAGCAGTTCTTC
CSVEDRQLNEQFF
>13|-|TRBJ2-3|TRBV28|-
TGTGCCAGCACCCTCTCGGGTGAAGATACGCAGTATTTT
CASTLSGEDTQYF
>15|-|TRBJ1-3|TRBV7-9|-
TGTGCCAGCAGCTTAGTTGGGTTTACTGGAAACACCATATATTTT
CASSLVGFTGNTIYF
>16|TRBD1|TRBJ2-1|TRBV19|-
TGTGCCAGTAGTTTTGCCGCGGGACAGGGCTACAATGAGCAGTTCTTC
CASSFAAGQGYNEQFF
>15|-|TRBJ1-3|TRBV4-3|many
TGCGCCAGCAGCCACACCATTGGATCAGGAAACACCATATATTTT
CASSHTIGSGNTIYF
>11|TRBD2|TRBJ2-5|TRBV28|-
TGTGCCAGCAGTTTCTCGGGAGGCCAGTACTTC
CASSFSGGQYF
>14|-|TRBJ2-1|TRBV7-2|-
TGTGCCAGCAGCTTAGACCCTAGCAGGGGTGAGCAGTTCTTC
CASSLDPSRGEQFF
>16|TRBD1|TRBJ1-3|TRBV27|-
TGTGCCAGCAGTCCCACGACAGGGTGGTCTGGAAACACCATATATTTT
CASSPTTGWSGNTIYF
>14|-|TRBJ2-3|TRBV4-3|-
TGCGCCAGCAGCCGCGGACAGCAAACAGATACGCAGTATTTT
CASSRGQQTDTQYF
>15|-|TRBJ1-5|TRBV6-6|-
TGTGCCAGCAGTTACGAGGAGGTCGGCAATCAGCCCCAGCATTTT
CASSYEEVGNQPQHF
>15|-|TRBJ1-1|TRBV7-9|-
TGTGCCAGCAGCTTAGCGCTCGGCGGATTCACTGAAGCTTTCTTT
CASSLALGGFTEAFF
>12|-|TRBJ1-1|TRBV28|-
TGTGCCAGCAGTTTATACAAGCTAGAAGCTTTCTTT
CASSLYKLEAFF
>15|TRBD1|TRBJ1-5|TRBV4-1|-
TGCGCCAGCAGCTTGACCCAGGGGGGGGATCAGCCCCAGCATTTT
CASSLTQGGDQPQHF
>18|TRBD2|TRBJ2-1|TRBV5-1|-
TGCGCCAGCAGCGTAGGGACTAGCGGGGGGTCGCGACGCAATGAGCAGTTCTTC
CASSVGTSGGSRRNEQFF
>13|-|TRBJ1-1|TRBV19|-
TGTGCCAGTAGTGAAGGGTCGAACACTGAAGCTTTCTTT
CASSEGSNTEAFF
>15|-|TRBJ2-3|TRBV7-6|once
TGTGCCAGCAGCTTAGTGGGGGCGGAAGGAGATACGCAGTATTTT
CASSLVGAEGDTQYF
>14|TRBD2|TRBJ2-5|TRBV6-5|-
TGTGCCAGCAGTTCGGGGGGGAGCTGGTCTTCGCCGTACTTC
CASSSGGSWSSPYF
>11|-|TRBJ1-6|TRBV2|-
TGTGCCAGCAGTGGGCATTCACCCCTCCACTTT
CASSGHSPLHF
>16|TRBD2|TRBJ2-7|TRBV7-9|-
TGTGCCAGCAGCCCCTCTAGCGGGTTAAGCTCCTACGAGCAGTACTTC
CASSPSSGLSSYEQYF
>15|TRBD1|TRBJ2-7|TRBV9|-
TGTGCCAGCAGCGTATCTGGGACAGTTGGCCTCGAGCAGTACTTC
CASSVSGTVGLEQYF
>15|-|TRBJ2-3|TRBV15|-
TGTGCCACCAGCACTGAGGGGCGCCCCACAGATACGCAGTATTTT
CATSTEGRPTDTQYF
>17|TRBD1|TRBJ1-5|TRBV28|-
TGTGCCAGCAGTCCACGGGACAGGCGATTGGAGAATCAGCCCCAGCATTTT
CASSPRDRRLENQPQHF
>15|-|TRBJ1-4|TRBV14|-
TGTGCCAGCAGCCGAACCCAGGGGCGCAATGAAAAACTGTTTTTT
CASSRTQGRNEKLFF
>14|-|TRBJ1-5|TRBV27|-
TGTGCCAGCAGTTTATCTGTAGGGATTCAGCCCCAGCATTTT
CASSLSVGIQPQHF
>15|TRBD2|TRBJ2-3|TRBV2|-
TGTGCCAGCAGCCCCGCAGCGGGGGGCACAGATACGCAGTATTTT
CASSPAAGGTDTQYF
>15|-|TRBJ2-7|TRBV6-2/TRBV6-3|few
TGTGCCAGCAGATACCGGGATACTAGCTCCTACGAGCAGTACTTC
CASRYRDTSSYEQYF
>14|-|TRBJ2-7|TRBV11-3|-
TGTGCCAGCAGCTTCGGGGGCCCGGGCTACGAGCAGTACTTC
CASSFGGPGYEQYF
>15|TRBD1|TRBJ2-3|TRBV6-2/TRBV6-3|once
TGTGCCAGCAGTTACTCCCCAGACAGGGCCGATACGCAGTATTTT
CASSYSPDRADTQYF
>15|-|TRBJ1-4|TRBV4-3|-
TGCGCCAGCAGCCAAGGGGAAGGGGTCCCAGAAAAACTGTTTTTT
CASSQGEGVPEKLFF
>13|-|TRBJ2-7|TRBV18|-
TGTGCCAGCTCGGGGACCGGGTGGAGCGAGCAGTACTTC
CASSGTGWSEQYF
>13|-|TRBJ2-7|TRBV24-1|-
TGTGCCACCGGGATGCGCGGGACGTGGGAGCAGTACTTC
CATGMRGTWEQYF
>12|-|TRBJ2-3|TRBV27|-
TGTGCCAGCAGTTCCCGGACAGATACGCAGTATTTT
CASSSRTDTQYF
>13|-|TRBJ2-5|TRBV18|-
TGTGCCAGCTCACCACCCAGCCAAGAGACCCAGTACTTC
CASSPPSQETQYF
>14|-|TRBJ2-1|TRBV6-2/TRBV6-3|-
TGTGCCAGCAGCCCCCGGGCCTCCTACAATGAGCAGTTCTTC
CASSPRASYNEQFF
>12|-|TRBJ2-7|TRBV12-3/TRBV12-4|once
TGTGCCAGCGGACGGCGGGGTTACGAGCAGTACTTC
CASGRRGYEQYF
>14|-|TRBJ1-2|TRBV28|-
TGTGCCAGCAGTACTACTGAGCGGCACTATGGCTACACCTTC
CASSTTERHYGYTF
>11|-|TRBJ2-3|TRBV9|-
TGTGCCAGCAGTTTCGCAGATACGCAGTATTTT
CASSFADTQYF
>14|-|TRBJ1-2|TRBV5-1|-
TGCGCCAGCAGCCTTTCAACAGGTTTCTATGGCTACACCTTC
CASSLSTGFYGYTF
>11|-|TRBJ2-7|TRBV6-5|-
TGTGCCAGCAGTACCCGGTTCGAGCAGTACTTC
CASSTRFEQYF
>16|-|TRBJ1-5|TRBV2|-
TGTGCCAGCAGTGGACCTGGGGGGCCGGGCAATCAGCCCCAGCATTTT
CASSGPGGPGNQPQHF
>17|TRBD1|TRBJ1-1|TRBV19|-
TGTGCCAGTAATAAGGTGTCAGGGGGCGGCATGAACACTGAAGCTTTCTTT
CASNKVSGGGMNTEAFF
>17|TRBD2|TRBJ2-3|TRBV5-1|-
TGCGCCAGCAGCCCTGGACTAGCGGGGGGTCGCACAGATACGCAGTATTTT
CASSPGLAGGRTDTQYF
>15|-|TRBJ2-7|TRBV7-2|-
TGTGCCAGCAGCCCCCTCCAGGGGTTGAGGTACGAGCAGTACTTC
CASSPLQGLRYEQYF
>14|-|TRBJ1-5|TRBV27|-
TGTGCCAGCAGGATCGGCAGGGGCAATCAGCCCCAGCATTTT
CASRIGRGNQPQHF
>15|-|TRBJ2-7|TRBV9|-
TGTGCCAGCAGCCCAGACAGGCATGGAAGGGGCGAGCAGTACTTC
CASSPDRHGRGEQYF
>13|-|TRBJ1-1|TRBV7-3|few
TGTGCCAGCAGCTTAAGGAAGGACACTGAAGCTTTCTTT
CASSLRKDTEAFF
>15|TRBD1|TRBJ1-2|TRBV6-1|-
TGTGCCAGCAGTGAAGGGGGGACAGGGCTCTATGGCTACACCTTC
CASSEGGTGLYGYTF
>14|-|TRBJ1-5|TRBV19|-
TGTGCCAGTAGTACCCCTGGGGGAAATCAGCCCCAGCATTTT
CASSTPGGNQPQHF
>14|-|TRBJ1-1|TRBV7-8|once
TGTGCCAGCAGCTTAGAAGACGGCGGCACTGAAGCTTTCTTT
CASSLEDGGTEAFF
>16|-|TRBJ2-3|TRBV27|-
TGTGCCAGCACCAGACCCCGACCCTGGGGCACAGATACGCAGTATTTT
CASTRPRPWGTDTQYF
>12|-|TRBJ2-5|TRBV19|-
TGTGCCAGTAGTATGGGCTGGGAGACCCAGTACTTC
CASSMGWETQYF